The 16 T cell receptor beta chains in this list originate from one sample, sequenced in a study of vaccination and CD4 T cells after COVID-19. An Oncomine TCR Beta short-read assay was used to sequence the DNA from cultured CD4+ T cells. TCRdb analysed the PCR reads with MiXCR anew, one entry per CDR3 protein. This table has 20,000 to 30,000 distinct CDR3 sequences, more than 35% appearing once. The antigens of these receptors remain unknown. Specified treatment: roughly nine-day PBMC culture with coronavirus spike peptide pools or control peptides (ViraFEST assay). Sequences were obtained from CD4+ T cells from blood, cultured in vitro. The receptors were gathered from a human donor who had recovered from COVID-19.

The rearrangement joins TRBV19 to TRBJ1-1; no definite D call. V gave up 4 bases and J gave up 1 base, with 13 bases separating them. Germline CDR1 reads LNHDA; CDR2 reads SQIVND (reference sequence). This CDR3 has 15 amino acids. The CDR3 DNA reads TGTGCCAGTAGTACTTCCCTCCCAGGGAACACTGAAGCTTTCTTT. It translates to CASSTSLPGNTEAFF.

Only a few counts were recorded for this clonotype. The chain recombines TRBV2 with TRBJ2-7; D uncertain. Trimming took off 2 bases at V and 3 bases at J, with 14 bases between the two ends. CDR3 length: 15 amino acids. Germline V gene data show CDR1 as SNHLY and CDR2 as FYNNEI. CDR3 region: CASSEHGGGSYEQYF. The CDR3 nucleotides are TGTGCCAGCAGTGAACATGGTGGCGGAAGCTACGAGCAGTACTTC.

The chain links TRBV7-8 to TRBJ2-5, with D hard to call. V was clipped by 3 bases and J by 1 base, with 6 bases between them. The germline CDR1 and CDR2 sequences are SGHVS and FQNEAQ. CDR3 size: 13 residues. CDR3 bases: TGTGCCAGCAGCTTTTACGGCCAAGAGACCCAGTACTTC. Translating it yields CASSFYGQETQYF.

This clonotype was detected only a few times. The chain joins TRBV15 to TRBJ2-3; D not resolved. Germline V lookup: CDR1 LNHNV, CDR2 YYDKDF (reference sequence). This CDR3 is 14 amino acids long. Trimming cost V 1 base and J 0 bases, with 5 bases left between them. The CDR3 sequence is CATSRGPSTDTQYF. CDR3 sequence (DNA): TGTGCCACCAGCAGAGGCCCCAGCACAGATACGCAGTATTTT.

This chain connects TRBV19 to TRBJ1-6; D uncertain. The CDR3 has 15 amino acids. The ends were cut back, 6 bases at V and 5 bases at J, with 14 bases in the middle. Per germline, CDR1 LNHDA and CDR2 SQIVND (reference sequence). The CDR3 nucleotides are TGTGCCAGTAGGGCTCTCGACGGCGATAATTCACCCCTCCACTTT. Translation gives CASRALDGDNSPLHF.

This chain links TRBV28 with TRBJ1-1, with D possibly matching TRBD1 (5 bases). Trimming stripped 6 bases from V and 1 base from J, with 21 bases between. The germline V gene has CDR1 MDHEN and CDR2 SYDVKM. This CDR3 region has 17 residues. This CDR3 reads CASSPPEGRRRNTEAFF. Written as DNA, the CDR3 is TGTGCCAGCAGCCCTCCTGAGGGGCGAAGACGGAACACTGAAGCTTTCTTT. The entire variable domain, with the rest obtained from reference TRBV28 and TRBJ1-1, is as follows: DVKVTQSSRYLVKRTGEKVFLECVQDMDHENMFWYRQDPGLGLRLIYFSYDVKMKEKGDIPEGYSVSREKKERFSLILESASTNQTSMYLCASSPPEGRRRNTEAFFGQGTRLTVV.

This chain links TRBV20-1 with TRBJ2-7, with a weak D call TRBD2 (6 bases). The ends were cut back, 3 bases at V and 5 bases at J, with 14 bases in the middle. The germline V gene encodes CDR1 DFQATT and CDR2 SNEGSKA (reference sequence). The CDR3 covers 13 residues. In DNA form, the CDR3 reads TGCAGTGCTAGTCCGGGACTGCCTAACGAGCAGTACTTC. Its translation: CSASPGLPNEQYF.

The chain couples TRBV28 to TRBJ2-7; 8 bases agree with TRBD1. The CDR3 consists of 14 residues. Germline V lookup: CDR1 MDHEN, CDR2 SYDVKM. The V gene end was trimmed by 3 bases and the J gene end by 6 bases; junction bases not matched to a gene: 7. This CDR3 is CASSFPGQVREQYF. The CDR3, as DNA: TGTGCCAGCAGTTTCCCGGGACAGGTTCGCGAGCAGTACTTC. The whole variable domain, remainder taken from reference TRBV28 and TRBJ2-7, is DVKVTQSSRYLVKRTGEKVFLECVQDMDHENMFWYRQDPGLGLRLIYFSYDVKMKEKGDIPEGYSVSREKKERFSLILESASTNQTSMYLCASSFPGQVREQYFGPGTRLTVT.

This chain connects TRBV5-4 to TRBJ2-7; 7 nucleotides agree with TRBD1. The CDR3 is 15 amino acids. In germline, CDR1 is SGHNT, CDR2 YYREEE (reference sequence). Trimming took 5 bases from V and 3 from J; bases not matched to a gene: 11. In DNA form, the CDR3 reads TGTGCCAGCAGTTTTGTAGGGGGCTCCAACTACGAGCAGTACTTC. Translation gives CASSFVGGSNYEQYF.

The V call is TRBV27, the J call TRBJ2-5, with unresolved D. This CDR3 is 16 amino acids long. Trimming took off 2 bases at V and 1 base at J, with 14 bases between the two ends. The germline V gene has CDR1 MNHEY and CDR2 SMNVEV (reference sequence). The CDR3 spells CASSLGAPTRQETQYF. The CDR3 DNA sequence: TGTGCCAGCAGTTTAGGTGCCCCCACACGCCAAGAGACCCAGTACTTC.

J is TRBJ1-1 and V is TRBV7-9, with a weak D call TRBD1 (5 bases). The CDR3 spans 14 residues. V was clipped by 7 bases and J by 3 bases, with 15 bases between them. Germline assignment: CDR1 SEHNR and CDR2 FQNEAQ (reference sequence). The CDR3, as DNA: TGTGCCAGCAATCCAGGGATAGCGGACACTGAAGCTTTCTTT. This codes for CASNPGIADTEAFF.

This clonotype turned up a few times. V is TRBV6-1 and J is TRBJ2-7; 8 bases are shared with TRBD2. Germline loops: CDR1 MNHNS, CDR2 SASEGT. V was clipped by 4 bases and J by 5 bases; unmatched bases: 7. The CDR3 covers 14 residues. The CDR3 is CASSAPGLVDEQYF. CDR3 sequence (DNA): TGTGCCAGCAGTGCACCGGGACTAGTCGACGAGCAGTACTTC.

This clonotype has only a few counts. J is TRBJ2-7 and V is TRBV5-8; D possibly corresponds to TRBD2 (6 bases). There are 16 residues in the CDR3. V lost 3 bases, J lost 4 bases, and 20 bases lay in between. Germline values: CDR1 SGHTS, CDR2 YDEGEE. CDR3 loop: CASSSLFRVGGYEQYF. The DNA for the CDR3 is TGTGCCAGCAGCTCCCTCTTTAGGGTCGGGGGTTACGAGCAGTACTTC.

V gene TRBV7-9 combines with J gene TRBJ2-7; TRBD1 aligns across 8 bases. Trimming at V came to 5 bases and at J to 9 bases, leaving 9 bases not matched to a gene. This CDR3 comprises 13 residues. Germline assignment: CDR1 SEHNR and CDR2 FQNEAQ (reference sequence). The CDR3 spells CASSADRGFGQYF. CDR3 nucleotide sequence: TGTGCCAGCAGCGCCGACAGGGGATTCGGGCAGTACTTC.

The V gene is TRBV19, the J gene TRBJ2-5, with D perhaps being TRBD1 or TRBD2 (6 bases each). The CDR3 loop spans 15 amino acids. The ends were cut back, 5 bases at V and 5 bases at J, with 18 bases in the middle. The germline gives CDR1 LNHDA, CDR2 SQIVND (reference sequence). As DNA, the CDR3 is TGTGCCAGTAGTCCGATGAGGGGGGCCCGGGAGACCCAGTACTTC. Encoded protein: CASSPMRGARETQYF.

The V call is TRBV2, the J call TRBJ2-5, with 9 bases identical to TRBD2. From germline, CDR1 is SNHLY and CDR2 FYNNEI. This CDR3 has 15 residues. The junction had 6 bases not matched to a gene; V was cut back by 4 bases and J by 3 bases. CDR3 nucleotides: TGTGCCAGCAGTGTCGGTCTAGCGGGGAAAGAGACCCAGTACTTC. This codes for CASSVGLAGKETQYF.